These 19 T cell receptor beta chains originate from one sample sequenced in a study of blood T cell repertoires in COVID-19. The protocol was immunoSEQ multiplex PCR, while the TCRdb copy is restricted to in-frame clones and leaves out a portion. The sample includes some 230,000 clones, roughly 84% of them seen just once. Sequenced material: peripheral blood. These receptor sequences come from a woman aged 45-59 years with acute or convalescent COVID-19.

The rearrangement links TRBV4-3 to TRBJ1-4; D ambiguous. CDR1 and CDR2 from the germline V gene are LGHNA and YSLEER. V was trimmed by 6 bases and J by 2 bases, leaving 7 bases between them. This CDR3 is 13 amino acids long. CDR3: CASRGGTNEKLFF. The CDR3 DNA sequence: TGCGCCAGCAGGGGAGGGACTAATGAAAAACTGTTTTTT.

The chain carries TRBV2 and TRBJ2-7; D is possibly TRBD2 (6 bases). This CDR3 spans 11 amino acids. The V gene lost 2 bases and the J gene lost 12 bases, with 11 bases spanning the gap. The V gene's germline CDR1 is SNHLY and CDR2 FYNNEI. The CDR3 sequence: CASSESWGVYF. DNA for the CDR3: TGTGCCAGCAGTGAAAGCTGGGGGGTGTACTTC.

The genes are TRBV7-2 and TRBJ2-1, with 10 bases fitting TRBD2. This CDR3 has 17 residues. Per germline, CDR1 SGHTA and CDR2 FQGNSA. V dropped 1 base and J dropped 6; count of bases not matched to a gene: 9. The CDR3 DNA reads TGTGCCAGCAGCTTAGGGCTAGCGGGGGCCTCGGGCAATGAGCAGTTCTTC. Its protein is CASSLGLAGASGNEQFF.

This chain joins TRBV19 and TRBJ2-2, with 8 bases identical to TRBD1. Germline CDR1 LNHDA, CDR2 SQIVND (reference sequence). The CDR3 is 15 residues long. Trimming at V came to 8 bases and at J to 4 bases, leaving 9 bases not matched to a gene. CDR3 residues: CASEGQGRSTGELFF. The CDR3 DNA follows: TGTGCCAGTGAAGGACAGGGAAGGTCCACCGGGGAGCTGTTTTTT.

The CDR3 is CASPGQGAINTEAFF. For the CDR3, the DNA is TGTGCCAGTCCCGGACAGGGGGCCATCAACACTGAAGCTTTCTTT. V and J are TRBV28 and TRBJ1-1, with 11 bases lining up with TRBD1. The CDR3 contains 15 residues. The germline CDR1 and CDR2 sequences are MDHEN and SYDVKM. V shed 9 bases, J shed 2 bases, and the junction held 8 bases outside the gene matches. The variable domain in full, completed from reference TRBV28 and TRBJ1-1, reads DVKVTQSSRYLVKRTGEKVFLECVQDMDHENMFWYRQDPGLGLRLIYFSYDVKMKEKGDIPEGYSVSREKKERFSLILESASTNQTSMYLCASPGQGAINTEAFFGQGTRLTVV.

The gene calls are TRBV19 and TRBJ2-7, with a possible D match to TRBD2 (5 bases). CDR1 is LNHDA, CDR2 SQIVND, per germline (reference sequence). This CDR3 is built from 17 residues. V was trimmed by 2 bases and J by 2 bases, leaving 19 bases between them. CDR3 nucleotide sequence: TGTGCCAGTAGTATATCAATTGGAGGTGGGGAAACCTACGAGCAGTACTTC. Amino acid sequence: CASSISIGGGETYEQYF.

CDR3 DNA: TGTGCCAGCAGTCGCGGTCCTGGTTCACCCCTCCACTTT. This sequence encodes CASSRGPGSPLHF. The chain recombines TRBV6-1 with TRBJ1-6; D unclear. The germline V and J ends were trimmed by 5 bases and 9 bases, with 11 bases remaining between them. The CDR3 is made up of 13 amino acids. Germline CDR1 and CDR2: MNHNS and SASEGT.

V gene TRBV30 combines with J gene TRBJ1-4; D unresolved. V was shortened by 6 bases and J by 5 bases, with 16 bases between the two germline ends. The CDR3 runs to 14 residues. The V gene's germline CDR1 is GTSNPN and CDR2 SVGIG (reference sequence). CDR3 protein: CACLGRPGNEKLFF. The DNA for the CDR3 is TGTGCCTGCCTAGGACGGCCGGGGAATGAAAAACTGTTTTTT.

V usage is TRBV6-5 and J usage is TRBJ2-7; D is perhaps TRBD2 (7 bases). Germline V gene data show CDR1 as MNHEY and CDR2 as SVGAGI. V dropped 8 bases and J dropped 7 bases, with 15 bases sitting between them. The CDR3 has 12 amino acids. CDR3: CASWRGPGEQYF. CDR3 DNA: TGTGCCAGCTGGCGGGGGCCGGGTGAGCAGTACTTC.

V is TRBV4-1 and J is TRBJ1-2, with TRBD1 identical over 7 bases. The CDR3 is 15 amino acids. CDR1 is MGHRA and CDR2 is YSYEKL in the germline V gene. The J segment lost 7 bases and the V segment lost 0 bases, leaving 8 bases of the junction unmatched. This CDR3 reads CASSQETGLSSGYTF. DNA of the CDR3: TGCGCCAGCAGCCAAGAGACAGGGCTCTCCTCTGGCTACACCTTC.

This chain joins TRBV24-1 and TRBJ2-2, with D possibly being TRBD2 (6 bases). Between the trimmed V and J ends, which lost 3 bases and 2 bases, there was a span of 15 bases. Germline V gene lookup returns CDR1 KGHDR and CDR2 SFDVKD. This CDR3 has 17 amino acids. CDR3 in DNA: TGTGCCACCAGTGATGATTTCGGCGGGATAAACACCGGGGAGCTGTTTTTT. Its translation is CATSDDFGGINTGELFF.

The chain carries TRBV5-6 and TRBJ2-7, with D hard to call. Germline V gene lookup returns CDR1 SGHDT and CDR2 YYEEEE. The CDR3 totals 13 residues. V was clipped by 1 base and J by 7 bases, with 12 bases between them. CDR3 in amino acids: CASSLWVLREQYF. CDR3 coding DNA: TGTGCCAGCAGCTTGTGGGTACTGCGGGAGCAGTACTTC.

The CDR3 sequence is CASNQAVFLSPLHF. The CDR3 DNA sequence: TGCGCCAGCAATCAGGCGGTTTTCCTTTCACCCCTCCACTTT. The chain joins TRBV23-1 to TRBJ1-6; no reliable D call. TRBV23-1 is an ORF for which the function is uncertain. The CDR3 covers 14 residues. The V gene lost 7 bases and the J gene lost 9 bases, with 16 bases spanning the gap.

This clone appeared a few times. The chain links TRBV4-2 to TRBJ2-7; 10 nucleotides line up with TRBD2. Trimming cost V 0 bases and J 5 bases; bases outside gene matches: 16. Germline CDR1 LGHNA, CDR2 YNFKEQ. This CDR3 comprises 19 residues. CDR3 sequence (DNA): TGTGCCAGCAGCCAAGATCACAGCGGGAGGGCCTTGGGACTCAACGAGCAGTACTTC. Translation gives CASSQDHSGRALGLNEQYF.

V usage is TRBV18 and J usage is TRBJ1-2; TRBD1 aligns across 10 bases. Germline values: CDR1 KGHSH, CDR2 LQKENI. The length of the CDR3 is 14 residues. Trimming at V came to 6 bases and at J to 8 bases, leaving 9 bases not matched to a gene. Written as DNA, the CDR3 is TGTGCCAGCTCCCCGGGACAGGGGTTAGAGGGCTACACCTTC. Encoded protein: CASSPGQGLEGYTF.

The CDR3: CASSYAGSYEQYF. The CDR3 nucleotides are TGTGCCAGCAGTTACGCCGGTTCCTACGAGCAGTACTTC. The chain has TRBV6-2 or TRBV6-3 and TRBJ2-7, with D hard to call. Trimming took 2 bases from V and 1 from J, leaving 6 bases between them. The CDR3 length is 13 residues. In germline, CDR1 is MNHEY, CDR2 SVGEGT.

The chain's CDR3 is CASSAGGGRTDTQYF. The CDR3 bases are TGTGCCAGCAGTGCCGGCGGGGGACGTACAGATACGCAGTATTTT. The gene calls are TRBV28 and TRBJ2-3; 7 positions match TRBD2. Germline CDR1 reads MDHEN; CDR2 reads SYDVKM. V was clipped by 5 bases and J by 3 bases; unmatched bases: 8. The CDR3 has 15 residues.

The chain joins TRBV2 to TRBJ2-7; D is ambiguous. CDR1 SNHLY and CDR2 FYNNEI come from the germline V gene. The germline V and J ends were trimmed by 8 bases and 3 bases, with 11 bases remaining between them. The CDR3 consists of 12 residues. CDR3 sequence (DNA): TGTGCCAGCTCCGAAGCCTTCTACGAGCAGTACTTC. This sequence encodes CASSEAFYEQYF.

Here the CDR3 reads CASRTGLEGGYTF. CDR3 DNA: TGTGCCAGCAGGACAGGACTAGAAGGCGGCTACACCTTC. V usage is TRBV6-5 and J usage is TRBJ1-2; D perhaps matches TRBD1 (6 bases). The ends were cut back, 6 bases at V and 8 bases at J, with 16 bases in the middle. CDR1 and CDR2 from the germline V gene are MNHEY and SVGAGI. The CDR3 consists of 13 residues.